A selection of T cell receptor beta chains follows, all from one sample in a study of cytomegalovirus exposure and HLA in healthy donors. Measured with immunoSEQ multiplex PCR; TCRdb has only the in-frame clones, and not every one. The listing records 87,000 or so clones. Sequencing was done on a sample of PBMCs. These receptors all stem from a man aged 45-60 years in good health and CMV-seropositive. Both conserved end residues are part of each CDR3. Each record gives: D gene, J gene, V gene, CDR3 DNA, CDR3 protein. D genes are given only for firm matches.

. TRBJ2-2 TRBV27 TGTGCCAGCAGTTTAAATCCCCGGAGCGGGGAGCTGTTTTTT CASSLNPRSGELFF
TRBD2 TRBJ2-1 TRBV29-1 TGCAGCGTTGTTGGTAGCGGGAGTCTCAATGAGCAGTTCTTC CSVVGSGSLNEQFF
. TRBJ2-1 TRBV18 TGTGCCAGCTCACTCAGAAATGAGCAGTTCTTC CASSLRNEQFF
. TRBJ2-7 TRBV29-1 TGCAGCGTTGGGGACTCCATCTACGAGCAGTACTTC CSVGDSIYEQYF
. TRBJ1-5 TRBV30 TGTGCCTGGAGTGTAACAGACAATCAGCCCCAGCATTTT CAWSVTDNQPQHF
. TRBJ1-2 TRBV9 TGTGCCAGCAGCGTAGATCCAGGGGCGGTCCACTATGGCTACACCTTC CASSVDPGAVHYGYTF
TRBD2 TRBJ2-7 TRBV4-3 TGCGCCAGCAGCCAAGATAGCGGGGGCTCCTACGAGCAGTACTTC CASSQDSGGSYEQYF
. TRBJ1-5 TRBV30 TGTGCCTGGGAACAGAATAGCAATCAGCCCCAGCATTTT CAWEQNSNQPQHF
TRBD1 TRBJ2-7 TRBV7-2 TGTGCCAGCAGCTCCTCTCAGGGGGTGCACGAGCAGTACTTC CASSSSQGVHEQYF
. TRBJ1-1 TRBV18 TGTGCCAGCTCACCACCGTCAGGGCTCACTGAAGCTTTCTTT CASSPPSGLTEAFF
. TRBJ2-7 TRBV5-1 TGCGCCAGCAGCTTCAGGGTCGAAACCTACGAGCAGTACTTC CASSFRVETYEQYF
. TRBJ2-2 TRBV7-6 TGTGCCAGCAGCTTAGGCTCCCGGGGTTACACCGGGGAGCTGTTTTTT CASSLGSRGYTGELFF
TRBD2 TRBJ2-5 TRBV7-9 TGTGCCAGCAGCTTAGGTAGCGGGAGGGCGGAGACCCAGTACTTC CASSLGSGRAETQYF
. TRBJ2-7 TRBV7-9 TGTGCCAGCAGCTGGTGGACGGGGAAGGGCGAGCAGTACTTC CASSWWTGKGEQYF
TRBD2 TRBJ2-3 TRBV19 TGTGCCGTTAGTGAAGAGCGGGAGTATAAGCAGTATTTT CAVSEEREYKQYF
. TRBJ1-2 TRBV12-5 TGTGCTAGTGGTTTGGACAGGAGCTATGGCTACACCTTC CASGLDRSYGYTF
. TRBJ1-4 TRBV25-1 TGTGCCAGCAGTGAATTGAGATACGAAAAACTGTTTTTT CASSELRYEKLFF
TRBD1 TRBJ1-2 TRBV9 TGTGCCAGCAGCGTAGGCCTCAGGGGGGACTATGGCTACACCTTC CASSVGLRGDYGYTF
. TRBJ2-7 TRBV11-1 TGTGCCAGCAGAGGTAGCCTGCAAAACTCCCCCGCCACCTACGAGCAGTACTTC CASRGSLQNSPATYEQYF
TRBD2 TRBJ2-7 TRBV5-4 TGTGCCAGCAGCTTGGAACTAGCGAGGTCCTACGAGCAGTACTTC CASSLELARSYEQYF
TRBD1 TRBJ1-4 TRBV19 TGTGCCAGTAGTATAATTGCCGCCGGGACAGGGGGTGAAAAACTGTTTTTT CASSIIAAGTGGEKLFF
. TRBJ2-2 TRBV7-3 TGTGCCAGCAGCCGGGGACTGTGGGAGGAGCTGTTTTTT CASSRGLWEELFF
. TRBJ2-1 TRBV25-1 TGTGCCAGCAGTGATCAGGGAATCTCCTACAATGAGCAGTTCTTC CASSDQGISYNEQFF
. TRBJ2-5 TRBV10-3 TGTGCCATCATGAAAGGGGGGGAAGAGACCCAGTACTTC CAIMKGGEETQYF
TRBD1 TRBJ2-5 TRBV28 TGTGCCAGCGCGACGAGGAACAGGGGAATCGGGGAGACCCAGTACTTC CASATRNRGIGETQYF
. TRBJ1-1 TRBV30 TGTGCCTGGACCCCCGCGGAGGGAGGGCTCGGGGTTGGAGCTTTCTTT CAWTPAEGGLGVGAFF
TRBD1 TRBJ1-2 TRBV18 TGTGCCAGCTCACCTGGACAGGGGGTAGTGGATGGCTACACCTTC CASSPGQGVVDGYTF
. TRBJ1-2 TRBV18 TGTGCCAGCTCACCGCCGGGACTGAGATATGGCTACACCTTC CASSPPGLRYGYTF
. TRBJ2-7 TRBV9 TGTGCCAGCAGCGGACAGGTTCGATCCTACGAGCAGTACTTC CASSGQVRSYEQYF
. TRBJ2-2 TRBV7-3 TGTGCCAGCAGCTTACGGGAGAAGAGGACCGGGGAGCTGTTTTTT CASSLREKRTGELFF
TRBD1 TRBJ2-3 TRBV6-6 TGTGCCAGCAGTCCAAGGACAGGTTTCACAGATACGCAGTATTTT CASSPRTGFTDTQYF
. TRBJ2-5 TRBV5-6 TGTGCCAGCAGCTTAGTCCACAGGCCAGAGACCCAGTACTTC CASSLVHRPETQYF
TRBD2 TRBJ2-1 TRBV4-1 TGCGCCAGCAGCCCCCTACAGCACGACGCTAGCGGGAGGGGCTATGAGCAGTTCTTC CASSPLQHDASGRGYEQFF
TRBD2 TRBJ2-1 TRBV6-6 TGTGCCAGCAGTTCCGGCGGGAGAAACAATGAGCAGTTCTTC CASSSGGRNNEQFF
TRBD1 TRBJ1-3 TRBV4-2 TGTGCCAGCAGCCAAGATGTGGCCAGGGGGCCCGGAAACACCATATATTTT CASSQDVARGPGNTIYF
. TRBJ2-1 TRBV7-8 TGTGCCAGCAGCGCAAGGCGGGCGGGTCCGCATGAGCAGTTCTTC CASSARRAGPHEQFF
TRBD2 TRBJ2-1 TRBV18 TGTGCCAGCTCGCAACTAAGACTAGCGGACTACAATGAGCAGTTCTTC CASSQLRLADYNEQFF
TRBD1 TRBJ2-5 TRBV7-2 TGTGCCAGCAGCTTACAGGACAGGGGGCGAGAGACCCAGTACTTC CASSLQDRGRETQYF
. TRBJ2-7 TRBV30 TGTGCCTGGAGCCCGGGGTACAGCTCCTACGAGCAGTACTTC CAWSPGYSSYEQYF
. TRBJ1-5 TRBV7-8 TGTGCCAGCAGCCCGGGGGGGGCTAGCAATCAGCCCCAGCATTTT CASSPGGASNQPQHF
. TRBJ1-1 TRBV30 TGTGCCTGGAGTCTATGGGGCAAGAACACTGAAGCTTTCTTT CAWSLWGKNTEAFF